One sample yielded the 18 T cell receptor beta chains listed below, sequenced in a study of molecular identifiers for immune sequencing clone quantification. TCRdb called the PCR reads again in MiXCR, with one record for every CDR3 protein. The sample shows under 350,000 distinct CDR3 sequences, 24% of them seen only once. Sequences were obtained from naive CD8+ T cells from blood, with Jurkat cell RNA spiked in. Subset meaning: FACS-sorted CD8+CD4-CCR7+CD45RA+ naive T cells. The receptors were gathered from a human donor in good health. Some libraries in this study had Jurkat cell RNA spiked in.

This clonotype has just a few counts. V gene TRBV14 combines with J gene TRBJ1-2; D call uncertain. The CDR3 is 16 residues long. Germline V lookup: CDR1 SGHDN, CDR2 FVKESK. Between the trimmed V and J ends, which lost 0 bases and 5 bases, there was a span of 16 bases. CDR3 in DNA: TGTGCCAGCAGCCAAGAGGCACTGATAGCTGGGTATGGCTACACCTTC. Amino acids: CASSQEALIAGYGYTF. Full variable domain (missing parts from reference TRBV14 and TRBJ1-2): EAGVTQFPSHSVIEKGQTVTLRCDPISGHDNLYWYRRVMGKEIKFLLHFVKESKQDESGMPNNRFLAERTGGTYSTLKVQPAELEDSGVYFCASSQEALIAGYGYTFGSGTRLTVV.

This clonotype was seen repeatedly, ten times or more. The rearrangement links TRBV7-9 to TRBJ2-7; D remains ambiguous. V was clipped by 2 bases and J by 2 bases, with 13 bases between them. The CDR3 is made up of 15 amino acids. Germline CDR1 SEHNR, CDR2 FQNEAQ (reference sequence). The CDR3 nucleotides are TGTGCCAGCAGCTTATTTAACAGCCTTACCTACGAGCAGTACTTC. This gives the protein CASSLFNSLTYEQYF.

This clonotype was seen repeatedly, ten times or more. This rearrangement joins TRBV29-1 to TRBJ2-7; tentatively, D is TRBD2 (6 bases). The CDR3 is 13 residues long. Germline CDR1 is SQVTM and CDR2 is ANQGSEA. Trimming cost V 1 base and J 6 bases, with 13 bases left between them. Here the CDR3 reads CSVEVRGSGEQYF. CDR3 bases: TGCAGCGTTGAAGTTCGGGGTAGCGGCGAGCAGTACTTC.

The J gene is TRBJ2-2, the V gene TRBV7-9; perhaps TRBD1 as D (6 bases). Per the germline V gene, CDR1 is SEHNR and CDR2 is FQNEAQ (reference sequence). The length of the CDR3 is 15 residues. The ends were cut back, 1 base at V and 1 base at J, with 7 bases in the middle. CDR3 sequence reads: CASSLGQENTGELFF. For the CDR3, the DNA is TGTGCCAGCAGCTTAGGACAGGAGAACACCGGGGAGCTGTTTTTT.

This clonotype turned up a few times. The V call is TRBV14, the J call TRBJ2-1; D remains ambiguous. The germline CDR1 and CDR2 sequences are SGHDN and FVKESK. V was trimmed by 1 base and J by 8 bases, leaving 12 bases between them. The CDR3 contains 14 residues. CDR3 loop: CASSQAAAWDEQFF. The DNA for the CDR3 is TGTGCCAGCAGCCAAGCGGCGGCGTGGGATGAGCAGTTCTTC.

The genes are TRBV12-3 or TRBV12-4 and TRBJ2-7, with 7 bases aligning to TRBD1. This CDR3 region has 16 residues. Trimming took 5 bases from V and 2 from J; bases not matched to a gene: 12. CDR3 DNA sequence: TGTGCCAGCAGTGCGAGACAGGGACCCAGAACCTACGAGCAGTACTTC. Translation: CASSARQGPRTYEQYF.

This clonotype was detected only a few times. CDR3 in amino acids: CASSYLGTLDEKLFF. In nucleotides, the CDR3 is TGTGCCAGCAGTTACCTGGGTACGCTTGATGAAAAACTGTTTTTT. The chain couples TRBV6-2 or TRBV6-3 to TRBJ1-4; no firm D call. V lost 2 bases and J 6 bases, leaving 13 bases between the germline ends. CDR3 length: 15 amino acids. The germline CDR1 and CDR2 sequences are MNHEY and SVGEGT.

Concerning this clonotype: Being one base from a much bigger clone, this may be a read error. The chain has TRBV7-9 and TRBJ1-1, with D unresolved. With 8 bases removed from V and 6 bases from J, the gap between germline ends came to 13 bases. CDR1 is SEHNR and CDR2 is FQNEAQ in the germline V gene (reference sequence). CDR3 length: 12 residues. For the CDR3, the DNA is TGTGCCAGCGGCTATGTGGCTCCTGAAGCTTTCTTT. Translating gives CASGYVAPEAFF.

With respect to this clonotype: A read error is possible here, since a much larger clone lies one base away. The V call is TRBV5-1, the J call TRBJ2-3; D is undetermined. The CDR3 sequence is 13 residues long. Germline CDR1 and CDR2: SGHRS and YFSETQ. The CDR3 sequence: CVSRADSTDTQYF. The CDR3 DNA sequence: TGCGTCAGCCGGGCGGACAGCACAGATACGCAGTATTTT.

The gene calls are TRBV7-9 and TRBJ1-6; 8 bases map to TRBD1. Looked up from germline, CDR1 is SEHNR and CDR2 is FQNEAQ (reference sequence). The J segment lost 4 bases and the V segment lost 4 bases, leaving 9 bases of the junction unmatched. This CDR3 comprises 17 residues. CDR3: CASSSISGTGYNSPLHF. CDR3 in DNA: TGTGCCAGCAGCTCTATCAGCGGGACAGGTTATAATTCACCCCTCCACTTT. Full variable domain (missing parts from reference TRBV7-9 and TRBJ1-6): DTGVSQNPRHKITKRGQNVTFRCDPISEHNRLYWYRQTLGQGPEFLTYFQNEAQLEKSRLLSDRFSAERPKGSFSTLEIQRTEQGDSAMYLCASSSISGTGYNSPLHFGNGTRLTVT.

The genes are TRBV27 and TRBJ2-7, with D possibly matching TRBD1 (5 bases). Germline V CDR1 and CDR2: MNHEY, SMNVEV (reference sequence). Trimming stripped 1 base from V and 2 bases from J, with 9 bases between. This CDR3 has 14 residues. Here the CDR3 reads CASSLLAGTYEQYF. The CDR3 DNA sequence: TGTGCCAGCAGTTTATTGGCAGGGACCTACGAGCAGTACTTC.

This rearrangement joins TRBV9 to TRBJ1-3; D is unresolved. The V end lost 3 bases, the J end lost 1 base, and 11 bases lay between the germline ends. The CDR3 totals 15 residues. Germline V gives CDR1 SGDLS, CDR2 YYNGEE. CDR3 in DNA: TGTGCCAGCAGCGGATCGGGCAGGTCTGGAAACACCATATATTTT. This codes for CASSGSGRSGNTIYF.

The table lists this clonotype with a few counts. The CDR3: CASSPGLAGVTTDTQYF. The CDR3 DNA follows: TGTGCCAGCAGTCCCGGACTAGCGGGAGTAACGACAGATACGCAGTATTTT. V usage is TRBV6-5 and J usage is TRBJ2-3, with 13 nucleotides matching TRBD2. Germline CDR1 reads MNHEY; CDR2 reads SVGAGI. The junction had 8 bases not matched to a gene; V was cut back by 5 bases and J by 3 bases. The CDR3 length is 17 residues.

This clonotype was found many times. The rearrangement links TRBV14 to TRBJ2-7; a weak D match, TRBD1 (5 bases). The CDR3 is made up of 15 amino acids. The germline V gene has CDR1 SGHDN and CDR2 FVKESK. Trimming removed 0 bases at V and 3 bases at J, with 12 bases between. This CDR3 reads CASSQDQRGIYEQYF. The DNA of the CDR3 is TGTGCCAGCAGCCAAGACCAAAGGGGTATCTACGAGCAGTACTTC.

This chain links TRBV2 with TRBJ2-2; possible D gene TRBD1, 6 bases. V lost 8 bases, J lost 2 bases, and 15 bases lay in between. Germline V gene sequence: CDR1 SNHLY, CDR2 FYNNEI. This CDR3 region has 15 residues. The CDR3 DNA reads TGTGCCAGCCTACTACCGACAGGCAACACCGGGGAGCTGTTTTTT. It specifies CASLLPTGNTGELFF.

There are a few counts of this clonotype. The rearrangement uses TRBV12-3 or TRBV12-4 and TRBJ2-7; 11 nucleotides align to TRBD1. V lost 6 bases to trimming and J lost 7 bases; unmatched junction nucleotides: 14. The CDR3 has 16 amino acids. For the CDR3, the DNA is TGTGCCAGCAGCCCCACGATCGGGACAGGGGGTCGAGAGCAGTACTTC. Its protein is CASSPTIGTGGREQYF.

This clonotype was observed at least ten times. J is TRBJ2-3 and V is TRBV29-1; TRBD1 might be the D (6 bases). CDR3 length: 15 amino acids. Germline loops: CDR1 SQVTM, CDR2 ANQGSEA. Trimming removed 3 bases at V and 0 bases at J, with 13 bases between. CDR3: CSVEFWDTSTDTQYF. CDR3 bases: TGCAGCGTTGAGTTTTGGGACACGAGCACAGATACGCAGTATTTT.

Notes on this clonotype: A much larger clone is a single base away; this may be a read error. This CDR3 fails to terminate in the conserved phenylalanine or tryptophan, so it likely reflects a read error. The V call is TRBV4-3, the J call TRBJ2-1, with no clear D. CDR3 size: 12 residues. CDR1 LGHNA and CDR2 YSLEER come from the germline V gene. V lost 1 base and J lost 12, with 10 bases in between. CDR3 sequence: CASSQGPGLQFL. DNA of the CDR3: TGCGCCAGCAGCCAAGGTCCCGGTCTGCAGTTCCTC.